Presented here are 28 T cell receptor beta chains from one specimen sequenced in a study of blood T cell repertoires in COVID-19. Sequenced by immunoSEQ multiplex PCR; TCRdb stores in-frame clones only, minus some. This table holds about 240,000 clones, more than 85% found once. Sequenced input: PBMCs or T cells enriched from blood (not recorded which). The receptors come from a woman aged 25-40 years who had recovered from COVID-19.

The rearrangement joins TRBV27 to TRBJ2-1; TRBD2 aligns across 11 bases. CDR3 length: 17 amino acids. The J segment lost 1 base and the V segment lost 3 bases, leaving 5 bases of the junction unmatched. Germline assignment: CDR1 MNHEY and CDR2 SMNVEV (reference sequence). CDR3 sequence reads: CASSFTASGRSYNEQFF. In DNA form, the CDR3 reads TGTGCCAGCAGTTTTACGGCTAGCGGGAGGTCCTACAATGAGCAGTTCTTC.

The chain carries TRBV19 and TRBJ2-3; TRBD2 might be the D (6 bases). The CDR3 sequence is 16 residues long. Between the trimmed V and J ends, which lost 4 bases and 1 base, there was a span of 15 bases. Germline V gives CDR1 LNHDA, CDR2 SQIVND (reference sequence). The CDR3 bases are TGTGCCAGTAGTAATGGGGGAGGAGGAGGCACAGATACGCAGTATTTT. Translated, it gives CASSNGGGGGTDTQYF.

V and J are TRBV18 and TRBJ2-7; TRBD2 matches 9 bases. With V trimmed by 2 bases and J by 5 bases, 4 bases remained unmatched. CDR3 length: 14 amino acids. Per germline, CDR1 KGHSH and CDR2 LQKENI. CDR3 DNA sequence: TGTGCCAGCTCACCAAGCGGGAGGTCGCACGAGCAGTACTTC. Residues: CASSPSGRSHEQYF.

The CDR3 DNA follows: TGTGCCAGCAGTTATGCGACACAGGCCGGCGAAGCTTTCTTT. This codes for CASSYATQAGEAFF. The J gene is TRBJ1-1, the V gene TRBV28, with a possible D match to TRBD1 (5 bases). Per germline, CDR1 MDHEN and CDR2 SYDVKM. V dropped 4 bases and J dropped 8 bases, with 17 bases sitting between them. The CDR3 spans 14 residues.

The chain has TRBV5-6 and TRBJ2-3; TRBD1 matches at 9 bases. This CDR3 spans 16 amino acids. Germline CDR1 reads SGHDT; CDR2 reads YYEEEE. The V gene end was trimmed by 0 bases and the J gene end by 2 bases; junction bases not matched to a gene: 4. The chain's CDR3 is CASSLGQGGFTDTQYF. The CDR3 bases are TGTGCCAGCAGCTTGGGACAGGGGGGTTTCACAGATACGCAGTATTTT.

The chain recombines TRBV18 with TRBJ1-5; D may be TRBD1 (5 bases). Germline assignment: CDR1 KGHSH and CDR2 LQKENI. The CDR3 length is 18 residues. The V and J ends lost 3 bases and 0 bases respectively, with 18 bases between them. The CDR3 loop is CASSPRNSGGYSNQPQHF. The CDR3 coding sequence is TGTGCCAGCTCACCCAGGAATTCCGGGGGATATAGCAATCAGCCCCAGCATTTT.

V is TRBV7-6 and J is TRBJ1-3; 9 bases are a match to TRBD1. CDR1 and CDR2 (germline): SGHVS, FNYEAQ. Unmatched junction bases numbered 7, after V lost 4 bases and J lost 3 bases. The CDR3 runs to 16 residues. The CDR3 nucleotides are TGTGCCAGCAGCTGGGGGACAGGGATGGATGGAAACACCATATATTTT. Its translation is CASSWGTGMDGNTIYF.

The chain employs TRBV11-2 and TRBJ2-1; TRBD2 agrees at 7 bases. V trimming: 1 base; J trimming: 12 bases; junction bases outside the gene matches: 3. Germline CDR1 SGHAT, CDR2 FQNNGV. The CDR3 contains 12 residues. CDR3 bases: TGTGCCAGCAGCTTAGTGGTAGCGGGGCAGTTCTTC. Translated: CASSLVVAGQFF.

J is TRBJ2-7 and V is TRBV19; no reliable D call. V was shortened by 3 bases and J by 1 base, with 7 bases between the two germline ends. CDR1 is LNHDA, CDR2 SQIVND, per germline (reference sequence). CDR3 length: 13 amino acids. The CDR3 loop is CASSIGGSYEQYF. Here the CDR3 DNA reads TGTGCCAGTAGTATCGGCGGATCCTACGAGCAGTACTTC.

The chain links TRBV25-1 to TRBJ2-5; 9 nucleotides align to TRBD1. The CDR3 is made up of 15 amino acids. V gave up 4 bases and J gave up 1 base; unmatched junction bases: 4. Germline V lookup: CDR1 MGHDK, CDR2 SYGVNS. CDR3 nucleotide sequence: TGTGCCAGCAGTGCCACAGGGGGCGGCCAAGAGACCCAGTACTTC. Protein: CASSATGGGQETQYF.

V usage is TRBV7-3 and J usage is TRBJ2-1, with no clear D. CDR1 SGHTA and CDR2 FQGTGA come from the germline V gene. V shed 1 base and J shed 7 bases, with 8 bases lying between them. The CDR3 consists of 13 residues. CDR3: CASSLMARNEQFF. Written as DNA, the CDR3 is TGTGCCAGCAGCTTAATGGCTCGTAATGAGCAGTTCTTC.

A few counts support this clone. The chain combines TRBV5-1 with TRBJ2-5; no clear D. The germline CDR1 and CDR2 sequences are SGHRS and YFSETQ. Trimming stripped 7 bases from V and 2 bases from J, with 9 bases between. The CDR3 extends over 12 amino acids. The CDR3 DNA reads as TGCGCCAGCTCCCCTAGTCAAGAGACCCAGTACTTC. Translation gives CASSPSQETQYF.

The chain's CDR3 is CASSQVSGTNEKLFF. CDR3 sequence (DNA): TGTGCCAGCAGCCAAGTCTCGGGTACTAATGAAAAACTGTTTTTT. This sequence joins TRBV3-1 (or the pseudogene TRBV3-2) and TRBJ1-4; D call uncertain. The CDR3 runs to 15 residues. V lost 1 base and J 2 bases, leaving 8 bases between the germline ends. Per germline, CDR1 LGHDT and CDR2 YNNKEL (reference sequence).

The chain uses TRBV7-2 and TRBJ1-4, with 9 positions matching TRBD1. CDR3 length equals 18 residues. V shed 1 base and J 1 base; nucleotides not matched to a gene: 7. Germline loops: CDR1 SGHTA, CDR2 FQGNSA. The CDR3 loop is CASSLVSTGGRTNEKLFF. In DNA, the CDR3 is TGTGCCAGCAGCTTAGTGTCTACAGGGGGCAGAACTAATGAAAAACTGTTTTTT.

The V call is TRBV9, the J call TRBJ2-7, with unresolved D. Germline CDR1 reads SGDLS; CDR2 reads YYNGEE. The CDR3 totals 13 residues. The germline V and J ends were trimmed by 3 bases and 6 bases, with 13 bases remaining between them. CDR3 sequence: CASSALTVGEQYF. DNA for the CDR3: TGTGCCAGCAGCGCACTTACAGTGGGCGAGCAGTACTTC. The complete variable domain, with remaining parts taken from reference TRBV9 and TRBJ2-7, reads DSGVTQTPKHLITATGQRVTLRCSPRSGDLSVYWYQQSLDQGLQFLIQYYNGEERAKGNILERFSAQQFPDLHSELNLSSLELGDSALYFCASSALTVGEQYFGPGTRLTVT.

The CDR3 reads CASSQGVTQNSEQFF. The DNA of the CDR3 is TGCGCCAGCAGCCAAGGGGTAACACAGAACTCCGAGCAGTTCTTC. V and J are TRBV4-3 and TRBJ2-1; D unresolved. V was cut by 1 base and J by 10 bases, with 17 bases left in between. Germline CDR1 is LGHNA and CDR2 is YSLEER. This CDR3 has 15 residues.

The chain recombines TRBV4-3 with TRBJ2-7; D is undetermined. V lost 0 bases and J lost 9, with 15 bases in between. Germline-derived CDR1 and CDR2 are LGHNA and YSLEER. The length of the CDR3 is 14 residues. CDR3 amino acids: CASSQDEAFRLQYF. The CDR3 DNA reads TGCGCCAGCAGCCAAGATGAGGCTTTTAGGCTGCAGTACTTC.

V and J are TRBV28 and TRBJ2-7; 8 positions agree with TRBD2. V was pared by 6 bases and J by 0 bases, with 7 bases of the junction left unmatched. Germline-derived CDR1 and CDR2 are MDHEN and SYDVKM. The CDR3 is made up of 15 amino acids. CDR3 amino acids: CASSSTGTSSYEQYF. CDR3 in DNA: TGTGCCAGCAGCTCTACCGGGACTAGCTCCTACGAGCAGTACTTC.

This chain connects TRBV2 to TRBJ1-1; D is possibly TRBD1 (5 bases). The CDR3 has 12 residues. V gave up 3 bases and J gave up 12 bases, with 14 bases separating them. Germline V gene lookup returns CDR1 SNHLY and CDR2 FYNNEI. CDR3 protein: CASSETASISFF. CDR3 DNA sequence: TGTGCCAGCAGTGAGACAGCCTCAATATCTTTCTTT.

The CDR3 is CASSLLAGGYTF. CDR3 nucleotide sequence: TGTGCCAGCAGCCTCCTCGCGGGCGGCTACACCTTC. The J gene is TRBJ1-2, the V gene TRBV28; D gene uncertain. The V end lost 6 bases, the J end lost 8 bases, and 13 bases lay between the germline ends. The CDR3 is 12 amino acids. Germline-derived CDR1 and CDR2 are MDHEN and SYDVKM.

The rearrangement joins TRBV19 to TRBJ2-1; the match to TRBD1 covers 11 bases. Germline assignment: CDR1 LNHDA and CDR2 SQIVND (reference sequence). The CDR3 is 15 amino acids. Trimming took 5 bases from V and 6 from J; bases not matched to a gene: 6. The CDR3, as DNA: TGTGCCAGTAGTTCCGGACAGGGGGCGCCCAATGAGCAGTTCTTC. Protein sequence: CASSSGQGAPNEQFF.

The chain carries TRBV19 and TRBJ2-1; tentatively, D is TRBD2 (7 bases). The length of the CDR3 is 15 residues. CDR1 is LNHDA, CDR2 SQIVND, per germline (reference sequence). The germline V and J ends were trimmed by 5 bases and 7 bases, with 18 bases remaining between them. DNA for the CDR3: TGTGCCAGTAGTCCATCGGGGGGCTGGGTGAATGAGCAGTTCTTC. This sequence encodes CASSPSGGWVNEQFF.

V is TRBV7-2 and J is TRBJ2-5; 7 nucleotides align to TRBD2. Looked up from germline, CDR1 is SGHTA and CDR2 is FQGNSA. After removal of 1 base from V and 3 bases from J, the junction contained 14 bases not matched to a gene. The CDR3 extends over 18 amino acids. Here the CDR3 reads CASSLEIQRDLKKETQYF. For the CDR3, the DNA is TGTGCCAGCAGCTTAGAAATCCAGCGGGACTTAAAGAAAGAGACCCAGTACTTC.

The V call is TRBV5-4, the J call TRBJ2-3; 10 nucleotides align to TRBD2. Germline values: CDR1 SGHNT, CDR2 YYREEE (reference sequence). CDR3 size: 16 residues. Germline trimming cut 2 bases from V and 4 bases from J; bases unmatched to any gene: 7. CDR3 sequence: CASSFPTSGYADTQYF. The CDR3 region has the DNA TGTGCCAGCAGCTTTCCGACTAGCGGGTACGCAGATACGCAGTATTTT.

J is TRBJ1-5 and V is TRBV10-3; D is perhaps TRBD1 (5 bases). Trimming cost V 0 bases and J 9 bases, with 12 bases left between them. The CDR3 length is 14 residues. CDR1 ENHRY and CDR2 SYGVKD come from the germline V gene. CDR3 sequence: CAISESAGQRPQHF. CDR3 DNA: TGTGCCATCAGTGAGTCGGCAGGGCAACGGCCCCAGCATTTT.

V and J are TRBV27 and TRBJ1-5, with TRBD1 matching 10 bases. This CDR3 contains 14 residues. V lost 8 bases and J lost 5; bases outside the gene matches: 6. The germline gives CDR1 MNHEY, CDR2 SMNVEV (reference sequence). CDR3: CASQDRGHDQPQHF. CDR3 DNA sequence: TGTGCCAGCCAAGACAGGGGGCATGATCAGCCCCAGCATTTT.

The chain is built from TRBV7-9 and TRBJ2-1; no clear D gene. The CDR3 totals 14 residues. V lost 3 bases and J 0 bases, leaving 6 bases between the germline ends. Germline CDR1 SEHNR, CDR2 FQNEAQ (reference sequence). The CDR3 loop reads CASSFKSSYNEQFF. The CDR3 bases are TGTGCCAGCAGCTTCAAGAGCTCCTACAATGAGCAGTTCTTC.

The V and J genes are TRBV7-2 and TRBJ2-1; D uncertain. Germline assignment: CDR1 SGHTA and CDR2 FQGNSA. The CDR3 consists of 17 residues. V was clipped by 5 bases and J by 0 bases, with 17 bases between them. In DNA, the CDR3 is TGTGCCAGCAGCCCTCACGCCTACCCAAGCTCCTACAATGAGCAGTTCTTC. Translation: CASSPHAYPSSYNEQFF.